This T cell receptor (beta chain) was obtained from a study of blood T cell repertoires in COVID-19. Study in general: The study drew acute and convalescent COVID-19 samples from the United States, Italy and Spain. From T cells, B-cell-depleted T cells, or PBMCs came the material, which was cDNA or gDNA.

V was trimmed by 1 base and J by 4 bases, leaving 9 bases between them. Germline V gene sequence: CDR1 GTSNPN, CDR2 SVGIG (reference sequence). This CDR3 region has 13 residues. This clone was seen only a few times. In the source study's methods: Amplification with reference gene primers provided the estimates of nucleated cell counts. Clones were sequenced by immunoSEQ multiplex PCR, and TCRdb holds only the in-frame ones, with some missing. V, J and clone size were drawn from that table, and D and trimming were deduced from the DNA. Here the sample spans some 60,000 clones, about 73% being singletons.

Input material: peripheral blood. This sequence originates from a woman between 50 and 59 years old with active or convalescent COVID-19. The rearrangement links TRBV30 to TRBJ2-3; tentatively, D is TRBD1 (5 bases). The CDR3, as DNA: TGTGCCTGGAGTGAGATAGGGGCAGATACGCAGTATTTT. Its protein is CAWSEIGADTQYF.